This is a list of T cell receptor beta chains from one sample in a study of T cell responses to AZD1222 COVID-19 vaccine. The method was immunoSEQ multiplex PCR; TCRdb's version includes in-frame clones alone and lacks a portion of them. This table holds 120,000 or so clones, approximately 85% found once. The sequencing here drew on peripheral blood, taken on day 0 of AZD1222 vaccination. The receptor source for this set is an adult in good health. Each CDR3 is given with its conserved first and last residue. Fields, in order: V gene, CDR3 protein.

>TRBV28
CASSLRGGRRNTIYF
>TRBV30
CAWSQREKLFF
>TRBV7-8
CASSLAGTAGNTIYF
>TRBV6-5
CASSYAIDYNYGYTF
>TRBV7-9
CASSPGGNQPQHF
>TRBV28
CASSSTRGEQFF
>TRBV6-5
CASEAGAETQYF
>TRBV28
CASSRQGWDTEAFF
>TRBV3-1/TRBV3-2
CASSQVQSYGYTF
>TRBV11-2
CASGHFGGTLAKNIQYF
>TRBV2
CASSAGQGVGNEQFF
>TRBV12-3/TRBV12-4
CASSFFIGAEAFF
>TRBV27
CASSSGLAGTGELFF
>TRBV3-1/TRBV3-2
CASSQVTAYNEQFF
>TRBV7-2
CASSPAGFYPGELFF
>TRBV7-6
CASSPLTNGEKLFF
>TRBV23-1
CASGSEPGPYGTDTQYF
>TRBV7-9
CASSRDGEAFF
>TRBV28
CASSLDRTRIDEQYF
>TRBV7-8
CASSFSTSGGSDGELFF
>TRBV12-5
CASGLVHGEQYF
>TRBV3-1/TRBV3-2
CASSPPDSLGRRTKQYF
>TRBV6-5
CASSYGTGSGNTIYF
>TRBV5-4
CASSLEAPDTQYF
>TRBV4-2
CASSHRTPRAWNSPLHF
>TRBV7-8
CASSQDRNTEAFF
>TRBV28
CASSLTDRAPYTQYF
>TRBV7-2
CASSLAATGRYQPQHF
>TRBV27
CASSLLLAGHTSTDTQYF
>TRBV19
CASSFTRQGAFGNQPQHF
>TRBV5-6
CASSLARQETQYF
>TRBV7-9
CASSSILLAGFYEQYF
>TRBV19
CASSPRPGDEQYF
>TRBV11-3
CASSSTPGRRGNQPQHF
>TRBV28
CASSRLAGGINEQFF